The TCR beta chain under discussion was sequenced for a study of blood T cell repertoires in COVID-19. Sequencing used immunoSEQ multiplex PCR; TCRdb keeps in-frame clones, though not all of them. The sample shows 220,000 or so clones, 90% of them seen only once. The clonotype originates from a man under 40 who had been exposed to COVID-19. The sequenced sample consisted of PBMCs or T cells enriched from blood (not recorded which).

CDR3 nucleotides: TGTGCCAGCAGCTTAGGATCTTGGCCCCAGCATTTT. Protein product: CASSLGSWPQHF. V and J are TRBV13 and TRBJ1-5; D is unresolved. The V end lost 0 bases, the J end lost 9 bases, and 6 bases lay between the germline ends. The CDR3 runs 12 residues. Germline assignment: CDR1 PRHDT and CDR2 FYEKMQ (reference sequence).